This T cell receptor (beta chain) was observed in a study of T cell responses to AZD1222 COVID-19 vaccine. Assay: immunoSEQ multiplex PCR; the TCRdb copy retains only in-frame clones and omits some. The sample comprises over 150,000 clones, approximately 92% of which are singletons, and about 6.9% rests with the top ten. General study points: Unmutated variant regions are reportedly the target of nearly half of TCRs that are spike-specific. Two AZD1222 doses significantly raised spike-specific TCR breadth and depth over controls. No repertoire was sampled before or during the peak T cell response, only after it. At 160-218 and 743-854, vaccine-associated CD4 TCRs were dominant, and they spanned spike.

Details on this clone: Its antigen is as yet unknown.

Trimming stripped 8 bases from V and 0 bases from J, with 9 bases between. CDR1 SQVTM and CDR2 ANQGSEA come from the germline V gene. The CDR3 extends over 12 amino acids. This receptor was obtained from an adult in good health. The sequencing here drew on peripheral blood, taken on day 0 of AZD1222 vaccination. This chain joins TRBV29-1 and TRBJ2-3; possible D gene TRBD2, 5 bases. The CDR3 spells CSPGLSTDTQYF. DNA of the CDR3: TGCAGCCCCGGACTCAGCACAGATACGCAGTATTTT.